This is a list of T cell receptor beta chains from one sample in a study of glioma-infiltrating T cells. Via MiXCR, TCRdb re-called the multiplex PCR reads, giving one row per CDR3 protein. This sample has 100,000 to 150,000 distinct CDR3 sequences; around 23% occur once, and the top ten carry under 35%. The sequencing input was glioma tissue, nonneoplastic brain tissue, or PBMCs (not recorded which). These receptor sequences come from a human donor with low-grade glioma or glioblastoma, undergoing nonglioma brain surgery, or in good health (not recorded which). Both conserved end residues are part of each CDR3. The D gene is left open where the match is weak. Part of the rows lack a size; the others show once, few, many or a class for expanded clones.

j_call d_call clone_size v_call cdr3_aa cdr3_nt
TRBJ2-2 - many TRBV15 CATSRDEATGELFF TGTGCCACCAGCAGAGATGAGGCCACCGGGGAGCTGTTTTTT
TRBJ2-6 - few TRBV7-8 CASSSSSGANVLTF TGTGCCAGCAGTTCCTCCTCTGGGGCCAACGTCCTGACTTTC
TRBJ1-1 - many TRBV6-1 CASRTGELNTEAFF TGTGCCAGCAGGACTGGCGAACTGAACACTGAAGCTTTCTTT
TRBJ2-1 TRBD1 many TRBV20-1 CSARAPTGTVNNEQFF TGCAGTGCTAGAGCCCCCACCGGGACAGTGAACAATGAGCAGTTCTTC
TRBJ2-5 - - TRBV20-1 CSADPGAGKQETQYF TGCAGTGCTGACCCTGGGGCGGGGAAACAAGAGACCCAGTACTTC
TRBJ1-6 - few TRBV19 CASKITGQGGSPLHF TGTGCCAGTAAGATTACCGGGCAGGGCGGCTCACCCCTCCACTTT
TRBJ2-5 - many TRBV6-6 CASSYLGRINQETQYF TGTGCCAGCAGTTACCTGGGGAGGATAAACCAAGAGACCCAGTACTTC
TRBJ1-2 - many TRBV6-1 CASSEARGGLGYTF TGTGCCAGCAGTGAAGCGCGGGGGGGGCTTGGCTACACCTTC
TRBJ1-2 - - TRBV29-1 CSVVSPGELYGYTF TGCAGCGTTGTAAGCCCAGGGGAACTCTATGGCTACACCTTC
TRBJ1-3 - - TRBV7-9 CASSGWGDDPYGNTIYF TGTGCCAGCAGCGGGTGGGGAGATGACCCGTATGGAAACACCATATATTTT
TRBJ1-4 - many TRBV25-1 CASSGSSPNEKLFF TGTGCCAGCAGTGGGAGCAGTCCCAATGAAAAACTGTTTTTT
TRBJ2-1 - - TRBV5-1 CASSSNLSSYNEQFF TGCGCCAGCAGCTCGAACCTGAGCTCCTACAATGAGCAGTTCTTC
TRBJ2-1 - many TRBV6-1 CASTHNRGYNEQFF TGTGCCAGCACCCACAATCGGGGCTACAATGAGCAGTTCTTC
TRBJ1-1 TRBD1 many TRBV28 CASSPRTGSFF TGTGCCAGCAGCCCACGGACAGGGAGCTTCTTT
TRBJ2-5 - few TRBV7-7 CASSLIRDVETQYF TGTGCTAGCAGCTTAATCCGGGACGTCGAGACCCAGTACTTC
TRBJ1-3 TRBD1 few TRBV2 CASSYWDRGQYSGNTIYF TGTGCCAGCAGTTATTGGGACAGGGGCCAATACTCTGGAAACACCATATATTTT
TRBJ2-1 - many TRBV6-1 CASSEDRVYNEQFF TGTGCCAGCAGTGAAGACAGGGTCTACAATGAGCAGTTCTTC
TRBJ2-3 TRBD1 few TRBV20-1 CSALPGTGKSDTQYF TGCAGTGCCCTGCCCGGGACAGGGAAGTCTGATACGCAGTATTTT
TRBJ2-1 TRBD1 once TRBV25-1 CASGESERTGAYNEQFF TGTGCCAGCGGTGAATCGGAGAGGACAGGGGCCTACAATGAGCAGTTCTTC
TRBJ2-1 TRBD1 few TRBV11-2 CASSSVDRGRSYNEQFF TGTGCCAGCAGCTCAGTGGATAGGGGGCGGTCCTACAATGAGCAGTTCTTC
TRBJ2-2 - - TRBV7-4 CARRPEGGELFF TGTGCCCGCAGACCTGAGGGCGGGGAGCTGTTTTTT
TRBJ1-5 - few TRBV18 CASSPDRSVQPQHF TGTGCCAGCTCACCTGACAGGAGTGTGCAGCCCCAGCATTTT
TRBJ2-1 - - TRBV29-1 CSVDRGADEQFF TGCAGCGTTGACAGGGGGGCGGATGAGCAGTTCTTC
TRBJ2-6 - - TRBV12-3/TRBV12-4 CASSLGQPSGANVLTF TGTGCCAGCAGTTTAGGACAGCCCTCTGGGGCCAACGTCCTGACTTTC
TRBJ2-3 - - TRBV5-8 CASRVTGTDTQYF TGTGCCAGCAGAGTAACGGGGACAGATACGCAGTATTTT
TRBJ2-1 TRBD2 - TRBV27 CASSPRLATAVGQFF TGTGCCAGCAGTCCAAGACTAGCCACCGCAGTGGGGCAGTTCTTC
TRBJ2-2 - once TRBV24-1 CDTSDLITGELFF TGTGACACCAGTGACCTGATCACCGGGGAGCTGTTTTTT
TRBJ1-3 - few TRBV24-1 CATSDADRTSGNTIYF TGTGCCACCAGTGATGCCGACAGGACCTCTGGAAACACCATATATTTT
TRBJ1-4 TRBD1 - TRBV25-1 CASSANTGQGEEKLFF TGTGCCAGCAGTGCGAACACGGGACAGGGTGAAGAAAAACTGTTTTTT
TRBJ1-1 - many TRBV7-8 CASSLANPNTEAFF TGTGCCAGCAGCTTAGCGAATCCGAACACTGAAGCTTTCTTT
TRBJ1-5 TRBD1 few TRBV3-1 CASSRGTVNQPQHF TGTGCCAGCAGCCGTGGGACAGTAAATCAGCCCCAGCATTTT
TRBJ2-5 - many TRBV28 CASSAHSGTETQYF TGTGCCAGCAGTGCCCACTCGGGAACGGAGACCCAGTACTTC
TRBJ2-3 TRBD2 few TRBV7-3 CASSLSSGGGSDTQYF TGTGCCAGCAGCCTCTCTAGCGGGGGGGGGTCAGATACGCAGTATTTT
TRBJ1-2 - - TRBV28 CASSLSAGVLYGYTF TGTGCCAGCAGTTTATCCGCAGGAGTTCTCTATGGCTACACCTTC
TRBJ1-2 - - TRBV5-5 CASSYYVGIGDGYTF TGTGCCAGCAGCTACTATGTGGGGATAGGGGATGGCTACACCTTC
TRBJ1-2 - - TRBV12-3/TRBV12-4 CASSSSGRATNYGYTF TGTGCCAGCAGTTCATCGGGACGCGCCACTAACTATGGCTACACCTTC
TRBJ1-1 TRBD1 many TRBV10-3 CAISDGTGTLNTEAFF TGTGCCATCAGTGACGGGACAGGGACCTTGAACACTGAAGCTTTCTTT
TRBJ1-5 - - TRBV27 CASSFRGGSNQPQHF TGTGCCAGCAGTTTTAGAGGTGGGAGCAATCAGCCCCAGCATTTT
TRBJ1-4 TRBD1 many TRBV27 CASSPTGGKLFF TGTGCCAGCAGCCCAACAGGGGGAAAACTGTTTTTT
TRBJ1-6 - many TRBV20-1 CSARPGGGTSPLHF TGCAGTGCTAGACCCGGGGGTGGAACTTCACCCCTCCACTTT